The rows below give T cell receptor beta chains drawn from one sample of a study of blood T cell repertoires in COVID-19. Sequencing used immunoSEQ multiplex PCR; TCRdb keeps in-frame clones, though not all of them. The sample contains hundreds of thousands of clones, just under 90% of which appear only once. The sample consisted of PBMCs or T cells enriched from blood (not recorded which). The receptors here all came from a man in his fifties or sixties who had been exposed to COVID-19. Each CDR3 is given with its conserved first and last residue. The order of the fields is clone size, J gene, V gene, D gene, CDR3 protein, CDR3 DNA. D genes are given only for firm matches. Not all rows give a size; the values are once, few, many and, for expanded clones, a class.

abundance: NA; j_gene: TRBJ1-1; v_gene: TRBV12-3/TRBV12-4; d_gene: NA; CDR3aa: CASSFGKNTEAFF; CDR3nt: TGTGCCAGCAGTTTCGGGAAGAACACTGAAGCTTTCTTT
abundance: NA; j_gene: TRBJ2-7; v_gene: TRBV28; d_gene: TRBD1; CDR3aa: CASSKPGQGAEGEQYF; CDR3nt: TGTGCCAGCAGTAAGCCGGGACAGGGGGCGGAAGGCGAGCAGTACTTC
abundance: NA; j_gene: TRBJ1-5; v_gene: TRBV6-5; d_gene: NA; CDR3aa: CASSFDSLSNQPQHF; CDR3nt: TGTGCCAGCAGCTTTGACAGTCTTAGCAATCAGCCCCAGCATTTT
abundance: NA; j_gene: TRBJ1-5; v_gene: TRBV28; d_gene: TRBD1; CDR3aa: CASSFWDRGYSNQPQHF; CDR3nt: TGTGCCAGCAGTTTCTGGGACAGGGGCTATAGCAATCAGCCCCAGCATTTT
abundance: NA; j_gene: TRBJ1-6; v_gene: TRBV28; d_gene: TRBD1; CDR3aa: CASSYLGQASVPLHF; CDR3nt: TGTGCCAGCAGCTATCTCGGACAGGCGTCTGTTCCCCTCCACTTT
abundance: NA; j_gene: TRBJ1-4; v_gene: TRBV7-9; d_gene: NA; CDR3aa: CASSPGQTNEKLFF; CDR3nt: TGTGCCAGCAGCCCTGGACAGACTAATGAAAAACTGTTTTTT
abundance: NA; j_gene: TRBJ2-5; v_gene: TRBV18; d_gene: NA; CDR3aa: CASSPLPAGEETQYF; CDR3nt: TGTGCCAGCTCACCACTACCTGCCGGTGAAGAGACCCAGTACTTC
abundance: NA; j_gene: TRBJ2-1; v_gene: TRBV18; d_gene: TRBD2; CDR3aa: CASSPPLRGDTIEQFF; CDR3nt: TGTGCCAGCTCACCACCATTGCGGGGGGACACTATAGAGCAGTTCTTC
abundance: once; j_gene: TRBJ1-1; v_gene: TRBV13; d_gene: NA; CDR3aa: CASSSQMNTEAFF; CDR3nt: TGTGCCAGCAGCTCCCAAATGAACACTGAAGCTTTCTTT
abundance: NA; j_gene: TRBJ2-3; v_gene: TRBV7-8; d_gene: TRBD2; CDR3aa: CASSISSGRILLQYF; CDR3nt: TGTGCCAGCAGCATATCTAGCGGGAGGATCTTGCTGCAGTATTTT
abundance: NA; j_gene: TRBJ1-5; v_gene: TRBV5-1; d_gene: TRBD1; CDR3aa: CASSLDPTGSGQPQHF; CDR3nt: TGCGCCAGCAGCTTAGACCCGACAGGGTCGGGTCAGCCCCAGCATTTT